The present T cell receptor (beta chain) was sequenced within a study of blood T cell repertoires in COVID-19. Study at large: Spain, Italy and the United States supplied samples that represented acute and convalescent COVID-19. In each case, the material was cDNA or gDNA derived from T cells, B-cell-depleted T cells, or PBMCs.

Under the authors' procedure: Estimation of nucleated cell counts was performed using reference gene primer amplification. The data were produced by immunoSEQ multiplex PCR, yet TCRdb's version contains in-frame clones alone and is incomplete. V and J calls and clone size are those listed in that table; D and trimming were worked out from the DNA. The sample has more than 150,000 clones, 84% seen once. Trimming took 3 bases from V and 0 from J; bases not matched to a gene: 4. The CDR3 loop spans 15 amino acids. Germline V gene lookup returns CDR1 LGHDT and CDR2 YNNKEL (reference sequence). The origin of this receptor is a human donor in a cohort sampled during active COVID-19. This sequence joins TRBV3-1 (or the pseudogene TRBV3-2) and TRBJ2-7; 8 bases line up with TRBD1. The sample comprised peripheral blood. CDR3 amino acids: CASSQTGQGSYEQYF. The CDR3 coding sequence is TGTGCCAGCAGCCAGACCGGACAGGGCTCCTACGAGCAGTACTTC.